Detailed here is one T cell receptor (beta chain). Its specificity is not known. The data derive from a study of cytomegalovirus exposure and HLA in healthy donors. Points from the study as a whole: Researchers counted approximately 160 TCR beta chains as cytomegalovirus-associated. The classifier, whose performance was assessed in both the original and validation cohorts, reportedly diagnosed cytomegalovirus status with high specificity and sensitivity. The majority of TCR sequences were rare, yet some public TCRs appeared in many donors. Specificity for CMV antigens was confirmed in vitro for a few of the CMV-associated chains.

The CDR3 consists of 15 residues. J gave up 0 bases and V 3 bases, and 6 bases lay outside the gene matches. Looked up from germline, CDR1 is SGHRS and CDR2 is YFSETQ. Repertoires were generated with immunoSEQ multiplex PCR, while TCRdb's copy carries only in-frame clones and drops some. The sample consists of some 170,000 clones, about 83% of them appearing once. This chain links TRBV5-1 with TRBJ2-7, with 7 positions matching TRBD1. The clonotype was recovered from a woman in her twenties or thirties in good health and CMV-seronegative. Sequenced input: PBMCs. The CDR3 DNA is TGCGCCAGCAGCTCCGGACAGGCCATCTCCTACGAGCAGTACTTC. It specifies CASSSGQAISYEQYF.